The 7 T cell receptor beta chains below were found in one sample sequenced in a study of blood T cell repertoires in COVID-19. Profiling relied on immunoSEQ multiplex PCR, and the TCRdb table lists in-frame clones only, not all of them. The table lists around 95,000 clones, around four fifths of them singletons. The sequencing input was peripheral blood. These receptor sequences come from a man aged 50-59 years with active or convalescent COVID-19.

The chain joins TRBV5-1 to TRBJ2-1, with D unclear. The CDR3 contains 12 residues. Germline V gene lookup returns CDR1 SGHRS and CDR2 YFSETQ. V was clipped by 2 bases and J by 4 bases, with 4 bases between them. The CDR3 region has the DNA TGCGCCAGCAGCTTAGCTTACAATGAGCAGTTCTTC. Translation: CASSLAYNEQFF.

The V gene is TRBV21-1, the J gene TRBJ2-2; the DNA was not compared with TRBD2, the D call given in the table. TRBV21-1 is noted as a pseudogene. This CDR3 has 14 residues. The CDR3 loop reads CASSKRYGTGELFF. The DNA of the CDR3 is TGTGCCAGCAGCAAGAGGTATGGAACCGGGGAGCTGTTTTTT.

This clone was counted once. The chain carries TRBV5-5 and TRBJ2-1, with 7 bases identical to TRBD2. The CDR3 extends over 15 amino acids. The J segment lost 7 bases and the V segment lost 3 bases, leaving 10 bases of the junction unmatched. Germline CDR1 SGHKS, CDR2 YYEKEE (reference sequence). This CDR3 reads CASSSSPTSLNEQFF. The DNA for the CDR3 is TGTGCCAGCAGCTCCTCCCCGACTAGCTTGAATGAGCAGTTCTTC.

CDR3: CASSSSQQGRSGANVLTF. In DNA, the CDR3 is TGTGCCAGCAGCTCATCCCAACAGGGCCGATCTGGGGCCAACGTCCTGACTTTC. V usage is TRBV5-4 and J usage is TRBJ2-6, with D possibly being TRBD1 (6 bases). CDR3 length: 18 residues. The V end lost 3 bases, the J end lost 1 base, and 17 bases lay between the germline ends. Germline CDR1 is SGHNT and CDR2 is YYREEE (reference sequence). The whole variable domain, remainder taken from reference TRBV5-4 and TRBJ2-6, is ETGVTQSPTHLIKTRGQQVTLRCSSQSGHNTVSWYQQALGQGPQFIFQYYREEENGRGNFPPRFSGLQFPNYSSELNVNALELDDSALYLCASSSSQQGRSGANVLTFGAGSRLTVL.

This sequence joins TRBV27 and TRBJ1-2, with 8 bases aligning to TRBD1. Germline V gene data show CDR1 as MNHEY and CDR2 as SMNVEV (reference sequence). V trimming: 5 bases; J trimming: 2 bases; junction bases outside the gene matches: 4. The CDR3 sequence is 14 residues long. The CDR3 region is CASSRRDRNYGYTF. The CDR3, as DNA: TGTGCCAGCAGTCGAAGGGACAGGAACTATGGCTACACCTTC.

The chain joins TRBV5-3 to TRBJ2-1; D gene unclear. Being an ORF, TRBV5-3 has a function that is uncertain. This CDR3 is 16 amino acids long. Trimming left V 0 bases short and J 8 bases short, with 18 bases between. CDR3 sequence (DNA): TGTGCCAGAAGCTTGGTATGCGTCGAGGCTGGCGATGAGCAGTTCTTC. Amino acids: CARSLVCVEAGDEQFF.

This chain links TRBV11-2 with TRBJ2-3; weak D call: TRBD2 (6 bases). The CDR3 has 15 residues. V shed 1 base and J shed 3 bases, with 11 bases lying between them. Germline lookup yields CDR1 SGHAT and CDR2 FQNNGV. CDR3 residues: CASSLAGVATDTQYF. CDR3 nucleotide sequence: TGTGCCAGCAGCTTAGCGGGAGTAGCAACAGATACGCAGTATTTT.